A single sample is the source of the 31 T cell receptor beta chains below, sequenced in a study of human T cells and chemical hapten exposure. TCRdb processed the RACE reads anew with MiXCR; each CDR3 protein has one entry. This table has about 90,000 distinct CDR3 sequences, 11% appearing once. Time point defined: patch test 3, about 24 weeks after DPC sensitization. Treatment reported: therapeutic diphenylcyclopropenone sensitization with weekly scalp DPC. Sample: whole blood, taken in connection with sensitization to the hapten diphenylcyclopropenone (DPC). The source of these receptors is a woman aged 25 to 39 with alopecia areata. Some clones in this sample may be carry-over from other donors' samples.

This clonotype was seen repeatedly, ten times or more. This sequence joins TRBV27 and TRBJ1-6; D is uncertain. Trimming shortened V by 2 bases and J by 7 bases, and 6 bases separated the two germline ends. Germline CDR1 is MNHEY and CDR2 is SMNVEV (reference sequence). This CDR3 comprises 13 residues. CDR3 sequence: CASSLNRNSPLHF. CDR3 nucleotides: TGTGCCAGCAGTTTAAATAGGAATTCACCCCTCCACTTT.

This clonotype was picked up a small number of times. The CDR3 spells CSAGDRPETQYF. CDR3 nucleotide sequence: TGCAGTGCTGGTGACAGGCCCGAGACCCAGTACTTC. The chain has TRBV20-1 and TRBJ2-5; tentatively, D is TRBD1 (6 bases). Trimming removed 5 bases from V and 5 bases from J, with 12 bases in between. CDR3 length equals 12 residues. The V gene's germline CDR1 is DFQATT and CDR2 SNEGSKA (reference sequence).

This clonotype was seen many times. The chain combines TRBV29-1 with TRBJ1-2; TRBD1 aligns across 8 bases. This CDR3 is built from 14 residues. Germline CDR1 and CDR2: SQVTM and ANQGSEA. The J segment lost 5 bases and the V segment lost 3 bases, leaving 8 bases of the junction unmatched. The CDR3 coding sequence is TGCAGCGTTGATAGCGGACAGGGCCGTTATGGCTACACCTTC. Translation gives CSVDSGQGRYGYTF.

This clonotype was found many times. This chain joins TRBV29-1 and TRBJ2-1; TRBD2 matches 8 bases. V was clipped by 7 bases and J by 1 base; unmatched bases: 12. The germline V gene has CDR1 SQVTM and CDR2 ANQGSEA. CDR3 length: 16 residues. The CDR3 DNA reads TGCAGCGCGGCGGCAACCGGGACTAGGTCCTACAATGAGCAGTTCTTC. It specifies CSAAATGTRSYNEQFF.

CDR3 region: CASSLVGENTGELFF. The CDR3 region has the DNA TGTGCCAGCAGTTTGGTCGGGGAAAATACCGGGGAGCTGTTTTTT. J is TRBJ2-2 and V is TRBV6-2 or TRBV6-3; a possible D gene is TRBD2 (5 bases). CDR3 length equals 15 residues. Between the trimmed V and J ends, which lost 4 bases and 5 bases, there was a span of 14 bases. Germline CDR1 MNHEY, CDR2 SVGEGT.

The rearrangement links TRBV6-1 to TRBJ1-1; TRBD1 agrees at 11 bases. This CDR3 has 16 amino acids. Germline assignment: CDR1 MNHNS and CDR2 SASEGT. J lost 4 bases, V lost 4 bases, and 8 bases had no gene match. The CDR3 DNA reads TGTGCCAGCAGTGCTAATGCTGGACAGGGGGCCACTGAAGCTTTCTTT. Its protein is CASSANAGQGATEAFF.

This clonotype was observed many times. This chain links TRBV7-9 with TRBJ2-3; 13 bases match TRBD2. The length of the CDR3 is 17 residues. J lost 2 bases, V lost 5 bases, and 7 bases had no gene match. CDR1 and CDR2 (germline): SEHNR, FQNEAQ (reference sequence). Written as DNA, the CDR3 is TGTGCCAGCAGCACCCGGACTAGCGGGGGCCCCACAGATACGCAGTATTTT. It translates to CASSTRTSGGPTDTQYF.

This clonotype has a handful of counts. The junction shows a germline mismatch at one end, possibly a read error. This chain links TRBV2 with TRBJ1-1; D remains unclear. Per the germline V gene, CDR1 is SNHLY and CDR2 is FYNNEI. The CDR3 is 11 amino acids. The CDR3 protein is CASSERNLPLF. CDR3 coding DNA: TGTGCCAGCAGTGAAAGGAACCTCCCTCTCTTT.

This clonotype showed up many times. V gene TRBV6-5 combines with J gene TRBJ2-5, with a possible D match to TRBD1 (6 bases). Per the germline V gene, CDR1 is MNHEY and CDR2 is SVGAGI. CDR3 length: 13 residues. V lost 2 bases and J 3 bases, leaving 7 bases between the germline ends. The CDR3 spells CASSYAGEETQYF. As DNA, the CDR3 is TGTGCCAGCAGTTACGCAGGGGAAGAGACCCAGTACTTC.

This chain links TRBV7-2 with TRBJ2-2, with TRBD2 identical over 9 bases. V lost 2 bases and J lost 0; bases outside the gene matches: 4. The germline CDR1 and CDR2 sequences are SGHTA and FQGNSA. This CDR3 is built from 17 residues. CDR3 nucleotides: TGTGCCAGCAGCTTAATGCTAGCGGGGCCGAACACCGGGGAGCTGTTTTTT. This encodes CASSLMLAGPNTGELFF.

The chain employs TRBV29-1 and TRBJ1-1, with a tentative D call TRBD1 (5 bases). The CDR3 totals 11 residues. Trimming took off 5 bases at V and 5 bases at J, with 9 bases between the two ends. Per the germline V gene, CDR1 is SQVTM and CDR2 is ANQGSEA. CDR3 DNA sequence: TGCAGCGTTTTCGACAGTACTGAAGCTTTCTTT. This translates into CSVFDSTEAFF.

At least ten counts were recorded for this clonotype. The CDR3 DNA follows: TGTGCCAGCAGCCCCGGGACTAGCGGGAACGAGCAGTACTTC. Translating it yields CASSPGTSGNEQYF. The chain carries TRBV7-3 and TRBJ2-7; 13 bases agree with TRBD2. Germline loops: CDR1 SGHTA, CDR2 FQGTGA. The CDR3 length is 14 residues. V lost 5 bases, J lost 5 bases, and 3 bases stayed unmatched. The full variable domain, with the rest looked up from reference TRBV7-3 and TRBJ2-7, is GAGVSQTPSNKVTEKGKYVELRCDPISGHTALYWYRQSLGQGPEFLIYFQGTGAADDSGLPNDRFFAVRPEGSVSTLKIQRTERGDSAVYLCASSPGTSGNEQYFGPGTRLTVT.

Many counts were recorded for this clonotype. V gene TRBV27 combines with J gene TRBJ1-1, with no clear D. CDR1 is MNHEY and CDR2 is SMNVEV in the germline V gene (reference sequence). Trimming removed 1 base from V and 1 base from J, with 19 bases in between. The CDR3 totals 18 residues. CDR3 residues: CASSLWIPTQAGNTEAFF. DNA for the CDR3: TGTGCCAGCAGTTTATGGATCCCGACTCAAGCTGGGAACACTGAAGCTTTCTTT.

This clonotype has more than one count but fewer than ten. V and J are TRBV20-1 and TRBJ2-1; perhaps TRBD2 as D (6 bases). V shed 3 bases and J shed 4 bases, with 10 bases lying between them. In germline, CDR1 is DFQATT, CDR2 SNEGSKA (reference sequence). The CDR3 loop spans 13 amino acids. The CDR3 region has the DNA TGCAGTGCTAGCAAACTAGCTTACAATGAGCAGTTCTTC. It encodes CSASKLAYNEQFF.

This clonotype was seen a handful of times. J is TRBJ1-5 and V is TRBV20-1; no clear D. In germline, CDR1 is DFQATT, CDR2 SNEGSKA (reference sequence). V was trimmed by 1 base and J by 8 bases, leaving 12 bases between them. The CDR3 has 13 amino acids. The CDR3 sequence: CSARVAGREPQHF. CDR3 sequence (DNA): TGCAGTGCTAGAGTGGCAGGTAGGGAGCCCCAGCATTTT.

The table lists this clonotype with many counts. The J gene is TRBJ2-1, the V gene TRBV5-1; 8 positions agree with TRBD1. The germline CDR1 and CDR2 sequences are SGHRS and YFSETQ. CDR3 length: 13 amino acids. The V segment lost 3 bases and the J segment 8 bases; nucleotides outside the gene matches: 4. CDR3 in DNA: TGCGCCAGCAGCTGGACAGGGTTCGATGAGCAGTTCTTC. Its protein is CASSWTGFDEQFF.

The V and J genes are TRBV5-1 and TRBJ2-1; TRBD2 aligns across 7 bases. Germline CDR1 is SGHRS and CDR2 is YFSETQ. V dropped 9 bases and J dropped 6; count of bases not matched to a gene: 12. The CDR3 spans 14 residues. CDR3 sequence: CATSSQAGVNEQFF. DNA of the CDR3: TGCGCCACTTCAAGCCAGGCGGGAGTCAATGAGCAGTTCTTC.

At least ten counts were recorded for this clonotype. The CDR3: CASSATGVNTGELFF. CDR3 coding DNA: TGCGCCAGCAGCGCCACAGGGGTCAACACCGGGGAGCTGTTTTTT. The genes are TRBV4-1 and TRBJ2-2; 7 positions match TRBD1. Trimming cost V 5 bases and J 2 bases; bases outside gene matches: 5. Germline V CDR1 and CDR2: MGHRA, YSYEKL. This CDR3 contains 15 residues.

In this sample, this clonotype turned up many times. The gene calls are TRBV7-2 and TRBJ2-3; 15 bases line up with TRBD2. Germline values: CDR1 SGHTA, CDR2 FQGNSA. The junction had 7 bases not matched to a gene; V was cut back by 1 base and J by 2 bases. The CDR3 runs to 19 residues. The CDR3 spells CASSLVPGLAGGITDTQYF. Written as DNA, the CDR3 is TGTGCCAGCAGCTTAGTTCCGGGACTAGCGGGAGGCATCACAGATACGCAGTATTTT.

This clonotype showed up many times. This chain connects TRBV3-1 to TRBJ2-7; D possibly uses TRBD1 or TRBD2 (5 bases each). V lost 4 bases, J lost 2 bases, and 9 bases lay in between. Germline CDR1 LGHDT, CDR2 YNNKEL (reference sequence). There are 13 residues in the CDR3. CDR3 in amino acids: CASSRDGTYEQYF. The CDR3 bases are TGTGCCAGCAGCCGGGACGGCACCTACGAGCAGTACTTC.

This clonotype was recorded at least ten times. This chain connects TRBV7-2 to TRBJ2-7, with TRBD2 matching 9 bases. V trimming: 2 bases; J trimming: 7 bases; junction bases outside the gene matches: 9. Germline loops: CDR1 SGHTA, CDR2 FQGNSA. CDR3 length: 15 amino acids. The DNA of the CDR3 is TGTGCCAGCAGCTTAAATCTAGCGGGACTGAGTGAGCAGTACTTC. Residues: CASSLNLAGLSEQYF.

CDR3 in amino acids: CASSISPRISRANGSQYF. The CDR3 nucleotides are TGTGCCAGTAGTATTTCCCCCCGAATATCCCGGGCTAACGGTTCTCAGTACTTC. The rearrangement links TRBV19 to TRBJ2-4; D is uncertain. Trimming removed 3 bases from V and 12 bases from J, with 30 bases in between. This CDR3 has 18 residues. The germline V gene encodes CDR1 LNHDA and CDR2 SQIVND (reference sequence). Full variable domain (remainder filled in from reference TRBV19 and TRBJ2-4): DGGITQSPKYLFRKEGQNVTLSCEQNLNHDAMYWYRQDPGQGLRLIYYSQIVNDFQKGDIAEGYSVSREKKESFPLTVTSAQKNPTAFYLCASSISPRISRANGSQYFGAGTRLSVL.

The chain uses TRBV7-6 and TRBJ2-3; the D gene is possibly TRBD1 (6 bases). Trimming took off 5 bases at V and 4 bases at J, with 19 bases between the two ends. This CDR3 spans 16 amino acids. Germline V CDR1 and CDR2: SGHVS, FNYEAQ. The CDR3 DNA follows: TGTGCCAGCAGCCCGAGGGGGAAAGCAAAACCAGATACGCAGTATTTT. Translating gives CASSPRGKAKPDTQYF.

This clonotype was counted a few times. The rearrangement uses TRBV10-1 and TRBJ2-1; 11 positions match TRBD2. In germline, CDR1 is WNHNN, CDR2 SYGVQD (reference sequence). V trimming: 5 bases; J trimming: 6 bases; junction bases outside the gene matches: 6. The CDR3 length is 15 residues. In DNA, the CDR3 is TGCGCCAGCAGTTCTACTAGCGGGGGTGCCAATGAGCAGTTCTTC. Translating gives CASSSTSGGANEQFF.

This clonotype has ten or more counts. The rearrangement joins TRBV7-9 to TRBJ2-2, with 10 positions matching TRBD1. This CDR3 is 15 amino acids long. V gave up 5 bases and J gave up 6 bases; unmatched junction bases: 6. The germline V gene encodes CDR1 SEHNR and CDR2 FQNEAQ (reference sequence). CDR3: CASSVGQGQAGELFF. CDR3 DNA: TGTGCCAGCAGCGTGGGACAGGGGCAGGCCGGGGAGCTGTTTTTT.

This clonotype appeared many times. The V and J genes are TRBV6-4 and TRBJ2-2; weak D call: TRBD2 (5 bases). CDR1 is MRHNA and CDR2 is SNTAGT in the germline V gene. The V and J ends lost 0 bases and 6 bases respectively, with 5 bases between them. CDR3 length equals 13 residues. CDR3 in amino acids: CASSDSSAGELFF. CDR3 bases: TGTGCCAGCAGTGACTCTAGCGCCGGGGAGCTGTTTTTT.

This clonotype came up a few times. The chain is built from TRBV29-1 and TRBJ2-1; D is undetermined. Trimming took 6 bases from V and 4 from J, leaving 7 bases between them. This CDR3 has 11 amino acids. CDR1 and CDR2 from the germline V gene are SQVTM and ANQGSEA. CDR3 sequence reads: CSVKVYNEQFF. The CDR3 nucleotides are TGCAGCGTCAAGGTTTACAATGAGCAGTTCTTC.

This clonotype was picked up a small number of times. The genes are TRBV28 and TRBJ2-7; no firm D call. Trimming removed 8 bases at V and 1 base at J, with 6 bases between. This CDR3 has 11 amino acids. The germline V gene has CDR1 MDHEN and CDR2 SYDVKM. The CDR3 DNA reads TGTGCCAGCTCAGGATCCTACGAGCAGTACTTC. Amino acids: CASSGSYEQYF.

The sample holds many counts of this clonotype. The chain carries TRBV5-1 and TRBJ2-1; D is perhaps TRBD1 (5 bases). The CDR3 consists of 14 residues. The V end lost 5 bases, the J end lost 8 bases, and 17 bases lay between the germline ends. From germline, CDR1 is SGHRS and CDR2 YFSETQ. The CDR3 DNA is TGCGCCAGCAGAGGGGCCCGGGTTGTGGATGAGCAGTTCTTC. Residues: CASRGARVVDEQFF.

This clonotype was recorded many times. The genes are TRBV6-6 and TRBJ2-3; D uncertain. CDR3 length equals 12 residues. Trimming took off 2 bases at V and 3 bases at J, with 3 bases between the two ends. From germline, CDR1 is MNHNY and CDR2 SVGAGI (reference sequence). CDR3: CASSYVTDTQYF. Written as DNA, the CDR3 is TGTGCCAGCAGTTACGTAACAGATACGCAGTATTTT.

CDR3 bases: TGTGCCAGCAGCCGCGAGGGTACAACTAATGAAAAACTGTTTTTT. The encoded protein is CASSREGTTNEKLFF. The genes are TRBV12-3 or TRBV12-4 and TRBJ1-4; no definite D call. This CDR3 region has 15 residues. Trimming cost V 6 bases and J 0 bases, with 11 bases left between them.